This is a list of T cell receptor beta chains from one sample in a study of cytomegalovirus exposure and HLA in healthy donors. Using immunoSEQ multiplex PCR, the repertoire was profiled, and TCRdb retains in-frame clones only, with some absent. The sample holds around 130,000 clones; approximately 65% are singletons and the top ten take about 1.6%. The sequencing input was PBMCs. The receptors come from a man younger than 35 in good health and CMV-seronegative. The CDR3 runs from the conserved cysteine through the conserved F or W. The order of the fields is clone size, D gene, V gene, J gene, CDR3 DNA, CDR3 protein. The D gene is left open where the match is weak. Clone size is not always given. Where it is, it says once, few, many or a class for expanded clones.

clone size: once; D gene: NA; V gene: TRBV30; J gene: TRBJ2-2; CDR3 DNA: TGTGCCTGGAGTGTACTTAGCGCCGGGGAGCTGTTTTTT; CDR3 protein: CAWSVLSAGELFF
clone size: once; D gene: NA; V gene: TRBV7-2; J gene: TRBJ1-1; CDR3 DNA: TGTGCCAGCAGCTTAGGTAGGAACACTGAAGCTTTCTTT; CDR3 protein: CASSLGRNTEAFF
clone size: few; D gene: NA; V gene: TRBV5-1; J gene: TRBJ2-7; CDR3 DNA: TGCGCCAGCAGCTTGGGACAGGTAATTTACGAGCAGTACTTC; CDR3 protein: CASSLGQVIYEQYF
clone size: NA; D gene: NA; V gene: TRBV15; J gene: TRBJ2-5; CDR3 DNA: TGTGCCACCAGCAGGGCCGACCCGGGTCGGGAGACCCAGTACTTC; CDR3 protein: CATSRADPGRETQYF
clone size: NA; D gene: TRBD1; V gene: TRBV6-5; J gene: TRBJ1-2; CDR3 DNA: TGTGCCACCCTGGACAGGGGGCCCCATGGCTACACCTTC; CDR3 protein: CATLDRGPHGYTF
clone size: once; D gene: TRBD2; V gene: TRBV7-9; J gene: TRBJ2-1; CDR3 DNA: TGTGCCAGCAGCTTAGGGCTAGCGGGGTACAATGAGCAGTTCTTC; CDR3 protein: CASSLGLAGYNEQFF
clone size: NA; D gene: NA; V gene: TRBV2; J gene: TRBJ2-5; CDR3 DNA: TGTGCCAGCATCGCCGGGGGAGAAGAGACCCAGTACTTC; CDR3 protein: CASIAGGEETQYF
clone size: NA; D gene: TRBD1; V gene: TRBV2; J gene: TRBJ1-1; CDR3 DNA: TGTGCCAGCAGTGAATCGTGGGGACAGTTAGCTTTCTTT; CDR3 protein: CASSESWGQLAFF
clone size: NA; D gene: TRBD2; V gene: TRBV28; J gene: TRBJ2-2; CDR3 DNA: TGTGCCAGCAGCCGGGGGGGGACTATCGGCGCCGGGGAGCTGTTTTTT; CDR3 protein: CASSRGGTIGAGELFF
clone size: NA; D gene: NA; V gene: TRBV4-3; J gene: TRBJ2-7; CDR3 DNA: TGCGCCAGCAGCCAAGGGACAGCGGTAGTCTACGAGCAGTACTTC; CDR3 protein: CASSQGTAVVYEQYF
clone size: NA; D gene: NA; V gene: TRBV4-3; J gene: TRBJ1-2; CDR3 DNA: TGCGCCAGCAGCCAAGAGGCGACAGTCTATGGCTACACCTTC; CDR3 protein: CASSQEATVYGYTF
clone size: NA; D gene: TRBD2; V gene: TRBV7-8; J gene: TRBJ2-7; CDR3 DNA: TGTGCCAGCAGCTCCTTTCTTACTAGCGGCACCTCCTACGAGCAGTACTTC; CDR3 protein: CASSSFLTSGTSYEQYF
clone size: few; D gene: NA; V gene: TRBV5-1; J gene: TRBJ2-1; CDR3 DNA: TGCGCCAGCAGCTTGGGAGGGCATGGCTACAATGAGCAGTTCTTC; CDR3 protein: CASSLGGHGYNEQFF
clone size: NA; D gene: NA; V gene: TRBV4-2; J gene: TRBJ2-1; CDR3 DNA: TGTGCCAGCAGCTCATCGGGGGGCGCGTCCTACAATGAGCAGTTCTTC; CDR3 protein: CASSSSGGASYNEQFF
clone size: NA; D gene: TRBD1; V gene: TRBV11-2; J gene: TRBJ2-7; CDR3 DNA: TGTGCCAGCAGCTTACAGGGGGCTAGTTACGAGCAGTACTTC; CDR3 protein: CASSLQGASYEQYF
clone size: NA; D gene: TRBD2; V gene: TRBV5-1; J gene: TRBJ2-7; CDR3 DNA: TGCGCCAGCAGCTTCGGACTAGCGGGAAAGGTCTCCTACGAGCAGTACTTC; CDR3 protein: CASSFGLAGKVSYEQYF
clone size: NA; D gene: NA; V gene: TRBV19; J gene: TRBJ2-2; CDR3 DNA: TGTGCCAGTAGTACCCCTTACAGGCCACCATTCACCGGGGAGCTGTTTTTT; CDR3 protein: CASSTPYRPPFTGELFF
clone size: NA; D gene: TRBD2; V gene: TRBV19; J gene: TRBJ2-7; CDR3 DNA: TGTGCCAGTAGGAGAGTCGGGGGGAACGAGCAGTACTTC; CDR3 protein: CASRRVGGNEQYF
clone size: NA; D gene: TRBD1; V gene: TRBV7-9; J gene: TRBJ1-5; CDR3 DNA: TGTGCCAGCTTGGGACAGGGCAATCAGCCCCAGCATTTT; CDR3 protein: CASLGQGNQPQHF
clone size: NA; D gene: NA; V gene: TRBV11-2; J gene: TRBJ1-5; CDR3 DNA: TGTGCCAGCAGCCCCGGGGATAGCAATCAGCCCCAGCATTTT; CDR3 protein: CASSPGDSNQPQHF
clone size: NA; D gene: TRBD2; V gene: TRBV5-4; J gene: TRBJ2-7; CDR3 DNA: TGTGCCAGCAGCTTGGGGGGGGGACCCTACGAGCAGTACTTC; CDR3 protein: CASSLGGGPYEQYF
clone size: few; D gene: TRBD1; V gene: TRBV6-1; J gene: TRBJ2-2; CDR3 DNA: TGTGCCAGCATGTCAGGGACAGGGGTGCCCGGGGAGCTGTTTTTT; CDR3 protein: CASMSGTGVPGELFF
clone size: NA; D gene: TRBD1; V gene: TRBV5-6; J gene: TRBJ2-7; CDR3 DNA: TGTGCCAGCAGCGTGAACCCGGACAGGGCCTCCTACGAGCAGTACTTC; CDR3 protein: CASSVNPDRASYEQYF
clone size: NA; D gene: TRBD1; V gene: TRBV27; J gene: TRBJ2-7; CDR3 DNA: TGTGCCAGCAGTGGGTTGGCAGGGGGCCCGGGCGAGCAGTACTTC; CDR3 protein: CASSGLAGGPGEQYF
clone size: NA; D gene: NA; V gene: TRBV18; J gene: TRBJ1-1; CDR3 DNA: TGTGCCAGCTCCCCCGGGGTTAACACTGAAGCTTTCTTT; CDR3 protein: CASSPGVNTEAFF
clone size: NA; D gene: NA; V gene: TRBV18; J gene: TRBJ1-2; CDR3 DNA: TGTGCCAGCTCACCAGGTAACAACGCAAACTATGGCTACACCTTC; CDR3 protein: CASSPGNNANYGYTF
clone size: once; D gene: TRBD1; V gene: TRBV7-6; J gene: TRBJ2-2; CDR3 DNA: TGTGCCAGCAGCCCAAGACAGGGGGCGAACACCGGGGAGCTGTTTTTT; CDR3 protein: CASSPRQGANTGELFF
clone size: NA; D gene: TRBD2; V gene: TRBV30; J gene: TRBJ2-3; CDR3 DNA: TGTGCCTGGAGTAGAGGACTAGTTTCAGGAAAAGATACGCAGTATTTT; CDR3 protein: CAWSRGLVSGKDTQYF
clone size: NA; D gene: TRBD1; V gene: TRBV7-6; J gene: TRBJ1-5; CDR3 DNA: TGTGCCAGCAGCCTTCTGGGACAGGGGGCGGGTCAGCCCCAGCATTTT; CDR3 protein: CASSLLGQGAGQPQHF
clone size: NA; D gene: TRBD2; V gene: TRBV19; J gene: TRBJ2-1; CDR3 DNA: TGTGCCACCTCCCCTACTAGCGGGGTAAACAATGAGCAGTTCTTC; CDR3 protein: CATSPTSGVNNEQFF
clone size: NA; D gene: TRBD2; V gene: TRBV7-9; J gene: TRBJ2-7; CDR3 DNA: TGTGCCAGCAGCTTATTTTCGGCTAGCGGATCCTACGAGCAGTACTTC; CDR3 protein: CASSLFSASGSYEQYF
clone size: NA; D gene: TRBD1; V gene: TRBV29-1; J gene: TRBJ2-1; CDR3 DNA: TGCAGCGTTGCCGGACAGGGGAGCTCCTACAATGAGCAGTTCTTC; CDR3 protein: CSVAGQGSSYNEQFF
clone size: NA; D gene: NA; V gene: TRBV29-1; J gene: TRBJ1-1; CDR3 DNA: TGCAGCACCGCGGCAGGGATCCCCCATGAAGCTTTCTTT; CDR3 protein: CSTAAGIPHEAFF
clone size: NA; D gene: NA; V gene: TRBV19; J gene: TRBJ1-5; CDR3 DNA: TGTGCCAGTAGTGTCAGGGGAGTGGGCAATCAGCCCCAGCATTTT; CDR3 protein: CASSVRGVGNQPQHF
clone size: many; D gene: NA; V gene: TRBV6-5; J gene: TRBJ1-1; CDR3 DNA: TGTGCCAGCAGTGCGGGGGGCGGGACTGAAGCTTTCTTT; CDR3 protein: CASSAGGGTEAFF
clone size: NA; D gene: NA; V gene: TRBV29-1; J gene: TRBJ1-1; CDR3 DNA: TGCAGCGTTGTTAGGGGGGAGGGAGCTTTCTTT; CDR3 protein: CSVVRGEGAFF
clone size: NA; D gene: NA; V gene: TRBV7-6; J gene: TRBJ2-5; CDR3 DNA: TGTGCCAGCAGCTCGAGAGGCGGGCAACAAGAGACCCAGTACTTC; CDR3 protein: CASSSRGGQQETQYF
clone size: NA; D gene: NA; V gene: TRBV7-2; J gene: TRBJ1-5; CDR3 DNA: TGTGCCAGCAGCTCGTGGGGGGATCAGCCCCAGCATTTT; CDR3 protein: CASSSWGDQPQHF
clone size: NA; D gene: TRBD2; V gene: TRBV7-8; J gene: TRBJ2-7; CDR3 DNA: TGTGCCAGCAGCTTAGATGCGGGGGTTAAGCAGTACTTC; CDR3 protein: CASSLDAGVKQYF
clone size: NA; D gene: TRBD1; V gene: TRBV7-9; J gene: TRBJ2-7; CDR3 DNA: TGTGCCAGCAGCGTACAACCGAAGGGACAGTACGAGCAGTACTTC; CDR3 protein: CASSVQPKGQYEQYF